The next 10 T cell receptor beta chains were all read from a single sample in a study of cytomegalovirus exposure and HLA in healthy donors listed by TCRdb under 2017. Libraries were prepared through the immunoSEQ multiplex PCR assay. The multiplex PCR relied on a mix of 60 forward primers for TCR Vbeta segments and 13 reverse primers for TCR Jbeta segments. TCRdb mirrors the immuneACCESS table, restricted to in-frame sequences. Some clones are absent from its copies; in checked studies, under half trace to an unresolved V gene, and the reason for the others is unknown. The sample yields about 180,000 clones; approximately 84% were counted once. The ten largest clones represent 4.8% of the sample. The sequenced sample was PBMCs. These receptor sequences come from a girl between 10 and 17 years old in good health and CMV-seropositive.

The V and J genes are TRBV6-6 and TRBJ1-1, with D possibly TRBD1 on 5 matching bases. The CDR3 consists of 9 residues. Trimming removed 7 bases at V and 10 bases at J, with 7 bases between. CDR1 MNHNY and CDR2 SVGAGI come from the germline V gene (reference sequence). CDR3 coding DNA: TGTGCCAGCACCCAGGGAGCTTTCTTT. It translates to CASTQGAFF.

This rearrangement joins TRBV7-2 to TRBJ1-5; 7 positions match TRBD1. Germline CDR1 is SGHTA and CDR2 is FQGNSA. This CDR3 has 18 amino acids. The J segment lost 0 bases and the V segment lost 2 bases, leaving 10 bases of the junction unmatched. The CDR3 DNA reads TGTGCCAGCAGCTTATTCGGAGGGGGGACAGTTAGCAATCAGCCCCAGCATTTT. Protein: CASSLFGGGTVSNQPQHF.

J is TRBJ2-7 and V is TRBV4-2; 8 nucleotides match TRBD2. This CDR3 is built from 15 residues. Trimming at V came to 3 bases and at J to 3 bases, leaving 7 bases not matched to a gene. CDR1 and CDR2 from the germline V gene are LGHNA and YNFKEQ. The CDR3 DNA reads TGTGCCAGCAGCCAGGGACTAGACAGCAACTACGAGCAGTACTTC. Protein: CASSQGLDSNYEQYF.

The chain employs TRBV9 and TRBJ1-1; no firm D call. Germline CDR1 SGDLS, CDR2 YYNGEE. Trimming took 0 bases from V and 7 from J, leaving 13 bases between them. The CDR3 spans 14 residues. CDR3 residues: CASSVEVGSGEAFF. DNA of the CDR3: TGTGCCAGCAGCGTAGAGGTGGGGAGCGGTGAAGCTTTCTTT. Full variable domain (rest looked up from reference TRBV9 and TRBJ1-1): DSGVTQTPKHLITATGQRVTLRCSPRSGDLSVYWYQQSLDQGLQFLIQYYNGEERAKGNILERFSAQQFPDLHSELNLSSLELGDSALYFCASSVEVGSGEAFFGQGTRLTVV.

This clone was found once. The identical CDR3 is also encoded by other nucleotide sequences in the sample. The chain links TRBV5-1 to TRBJ1-1; D is unresolved. V was cut by 0 bases and J by 1 base, with 7 bases left in between. Germline CDR1 and CDR2: SGHRS and YFSETQ. This CDR3 is built from 14 residues. CDR3 DNA sequence: TGCGCCAGCAGCTTGGAAGCAGGGAACACTGAAGCTTTCTTT. Translating it yields CASSLEAGNTEAFF.

The chain joins TRBV5-6 to TRBJ2-7; the D gene is possibly TRBD2 (5 bases). This CDR3 is 14 amino acids long. Trimming left V 4 bases short and J 1 base short, with 12 bases between. Germline V lookup: CDR1 SGHDT, CDR2 YYEEEE. The CDR3 reads CASSLRERSYEQYF. CDR3 sequence (DNA): TGTGCCAGCAGCCTACGGGAAAGGTCCTACGAGCAGTACTTC. The variable domain in full, with the rest retrieved from reference TRBV5-6 and TRBJ2-7, is DAGVTQSPTHLIKTRGQQVTLRCSPKSGHDTVSWYQQALGQGPQFIFQYYEEEERQRGNFPDRFSGHQFPNYSSELNVNALLLGDSALYLCASSLRERSYEQYFGPGTRLTVT.

Notes on this clone: This CDR3 is also generated by other DNA sequences in the sample. The chain is built from TRBV6-5 and TRBJ2-1, with TRBD2 identical over 15 bases. This CDR3 has 16 residues. CDR1 and CDR2 from the germline V gene are MNHEY and SVGAGI. The V segment lost 2 bases and the J segment 6 bases; nucleotides outside the gene matches: 2. This chain's CDR3 is CASSYTGLAGGNEQFF. CDR3 DNA: TGTGCCAGCAGTTACACGGGACTAGCGGGGGGCAATGAGCAGTTCTTC.

V usage is TRBV5-1 and J usage is TRBJ1-2; possible D gene TRBD1, 6 bases. The length of the CDR3 is 15 residues. Germline values: CDR1 SGHRS, CDR2 YFSETQ. Deletions cut 4 bases from V and 7 bases from J, with 20 bases between. This CDR3 reads CASSPGPGVSFGYTF. The CDR3 DNA follows: TGCGCCAGCAGCCCAGGGCCAGGGGTCTCGTTTGGCTACACCTTC.

This chain links TRBV29-1 with TRBJ1-2; 8 positions match TRBD1. The CDR3 loop spans 12 amino acids. The V gene end was trimmed by 6 bases and the J gene end by 8 bases; junction bases not matched to a gene: 8. Germline V lookup: CDR1 SQVTM, CDR2 ANQGSEA. CDR3 DNA: TGCAGCGTCGGCTTGGACAGGGACGGCTACACCTTC. Its protein is CSVGLDRDGYTF.

The chain recombines TRBV5-1 with TRBJ1-2, with 9 bases fitting TRBD1. Germline lookup yields CDR1 SGHRS and CDR2 YFSETQ. This CDR3 contains 15 residues. V was clipped by 4 bases and J by 4 bases; unmatched bases: 8. The CDR3 bases are TGCGCCAGCAGCACAAGGACAGGGGACAGCTATGGCTACACCTTC. Translation gives CASSTRTGDSYGYTF.